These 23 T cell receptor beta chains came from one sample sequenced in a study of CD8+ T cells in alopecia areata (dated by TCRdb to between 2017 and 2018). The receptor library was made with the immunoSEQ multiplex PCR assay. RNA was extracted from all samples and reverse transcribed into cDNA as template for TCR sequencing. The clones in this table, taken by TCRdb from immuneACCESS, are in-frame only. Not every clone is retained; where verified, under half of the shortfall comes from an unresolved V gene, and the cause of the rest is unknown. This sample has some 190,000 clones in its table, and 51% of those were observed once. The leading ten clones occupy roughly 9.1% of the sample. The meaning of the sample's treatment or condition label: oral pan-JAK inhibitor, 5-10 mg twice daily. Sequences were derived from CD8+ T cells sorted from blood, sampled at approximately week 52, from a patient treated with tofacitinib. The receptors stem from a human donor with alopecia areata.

The CDR3 DNA sequence: TGTGCCAGCAGTCCTGGACAATCCTACGAGCAGTACTTC. It encodes CASSPGQSYEQYF. The J gene is TRBJ2-5, the V gene TRBV27, with D possibly matching TRBD1 (5 bases). With the DNA end fitting TRBJ2-7 better, the J assignment may be wrong. This CDR3 comprises 13 residues. The germline V gene has CDR1 MNHEY and CDR2 SMNVEV (reference sequence).

The CDR3 sequence is CASTWSSTDTQYF. CDR3 DNA sequence: TGTGCCAGCACCTGGTCTAGCACAGATACGCAGTATTTT. This sequence joins TRBV27 and TRBJ2-3; D not resolved. CDR3 length: 13 residues. Germline V gene lookup returns CDR1 MNHEY and CDR2 SMNVEV (reference sequence). The V end lost 7 bases, the J end lost 0 bases, and 8 bases lay between the germline ends.

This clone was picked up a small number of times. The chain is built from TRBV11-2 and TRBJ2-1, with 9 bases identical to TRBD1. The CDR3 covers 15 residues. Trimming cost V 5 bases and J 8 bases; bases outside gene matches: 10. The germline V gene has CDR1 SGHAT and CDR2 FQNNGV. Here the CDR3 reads CASSLGDRAMDEQFF. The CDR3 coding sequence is TGTGCCAGCAGCCTAGGGGACAGGGCGATGGATGAGCAGTTCTTC. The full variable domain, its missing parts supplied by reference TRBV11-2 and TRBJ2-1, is EAGVAQSPRYKIIEKRQSVAFWCNPISGHATLYWYQQILGQGPKLLIQFQNNGVVDDSQLPKDRFSAERLKGVDSTLKIQPAKLEDSAVYLCASSLGDRAMDEQFFGPGTRLTVL.

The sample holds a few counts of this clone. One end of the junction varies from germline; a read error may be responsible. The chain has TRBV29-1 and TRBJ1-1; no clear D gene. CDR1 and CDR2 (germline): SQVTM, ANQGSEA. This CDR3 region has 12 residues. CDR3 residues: CSLDADNTEAFF. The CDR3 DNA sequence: TGCAGCCTTGATGCGGACAACACTGAAGCTTTCTTT.

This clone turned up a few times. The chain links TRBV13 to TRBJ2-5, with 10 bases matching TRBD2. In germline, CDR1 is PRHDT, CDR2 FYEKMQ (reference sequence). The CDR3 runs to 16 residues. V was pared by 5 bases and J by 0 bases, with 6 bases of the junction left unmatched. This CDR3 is CASSLRLAGDQETQYF. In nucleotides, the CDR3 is TGTGCCAGCAGCCTCCGGCTAGCGGGGGACCAAGAGACCCAGTACTTC.

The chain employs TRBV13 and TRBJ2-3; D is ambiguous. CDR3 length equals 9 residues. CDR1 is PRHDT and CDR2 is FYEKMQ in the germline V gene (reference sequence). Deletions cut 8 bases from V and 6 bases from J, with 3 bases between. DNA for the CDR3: TGTGCCAGCGGCGATACGCAGTATTTT. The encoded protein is CASGDTQYF.

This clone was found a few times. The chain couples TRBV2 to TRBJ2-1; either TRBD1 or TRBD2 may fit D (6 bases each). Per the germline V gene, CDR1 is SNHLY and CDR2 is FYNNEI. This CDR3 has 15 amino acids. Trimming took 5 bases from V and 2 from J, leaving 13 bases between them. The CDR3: CASSLPGATYNEQFF. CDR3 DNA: TGTGCCAGCAGTCTCCCGGGGGCAACCTACAATGAGCAGTTCTTC. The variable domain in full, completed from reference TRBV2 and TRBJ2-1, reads EPEVTQTPSHQVTQMGQEVILRCVPISNHLYFYWYRQILGQKVEFLVSFYNNEISEKSEIFDDQFSVERPDGSNFTLKIRSTKLEDSAMYFCASSLPGATYNEQFFGPGTRLTVL.

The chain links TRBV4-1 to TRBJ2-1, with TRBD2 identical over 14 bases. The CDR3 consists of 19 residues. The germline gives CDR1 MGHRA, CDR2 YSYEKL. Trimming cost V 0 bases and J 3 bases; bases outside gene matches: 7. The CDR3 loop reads CASSQEPGLAGAYYNEQFF. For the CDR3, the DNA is TGCGCCAGCAGCCAAGAACCGGGACTAGCGGGGGCCTACTACAATGAGCAGTTCTTC.

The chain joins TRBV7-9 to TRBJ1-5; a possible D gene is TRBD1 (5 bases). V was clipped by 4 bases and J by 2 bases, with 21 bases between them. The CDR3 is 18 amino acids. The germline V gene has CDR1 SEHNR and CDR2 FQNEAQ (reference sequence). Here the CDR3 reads CASSSALGQEDGNQPQHF. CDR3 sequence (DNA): TGTGCCAGCAGCTCGGCGCTGGGGCAAGAGGACGGCAATCAGCCCCAGCATTTT. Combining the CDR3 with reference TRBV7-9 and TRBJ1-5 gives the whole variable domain DTGVSQNPRHKITKRGQNVTFRCDPISEHNRLYWYRQTLGQGPEFLTYFQNEAQLEKSRLLSDRFSAERPKGSFSTLEIQRTEQGDSAMYLCASSSALGQEDGNQPQHFGDGTRLSIL.

CDR3: CASSPGQINEQFF. As DNA, the CDR3 is TGTGCCAGCAGCCCCGGACAGATCAATGAGCAGTTCTTC. The chain joins TRBV6-5 to TRBJ2-1; a weak D match, TRBD1 (6 bases). The CDR3 is 13 residues long. CDR1 is MNHEY, CDR2 SVGAGI, per germline. Deletions cut 6 bases from V and 6 bases from J, with 12 bases between.

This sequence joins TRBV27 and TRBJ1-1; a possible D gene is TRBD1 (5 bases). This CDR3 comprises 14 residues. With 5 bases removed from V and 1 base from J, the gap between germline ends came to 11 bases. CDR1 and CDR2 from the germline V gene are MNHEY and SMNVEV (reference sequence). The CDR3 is CASSDYTGNTEAFF. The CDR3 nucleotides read TGTGCCAGCAGTGACTACACAGGGAACACTGAAGCTTTCTTT.

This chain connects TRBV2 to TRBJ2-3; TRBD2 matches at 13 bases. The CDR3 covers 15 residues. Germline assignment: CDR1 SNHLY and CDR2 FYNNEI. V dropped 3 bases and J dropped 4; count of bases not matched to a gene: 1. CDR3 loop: CASSEGTSGADTQYF. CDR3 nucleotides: TGTGCCAGCAGTGAGGGGACTAGCGGGGCAGATACGCAGTATTTT.

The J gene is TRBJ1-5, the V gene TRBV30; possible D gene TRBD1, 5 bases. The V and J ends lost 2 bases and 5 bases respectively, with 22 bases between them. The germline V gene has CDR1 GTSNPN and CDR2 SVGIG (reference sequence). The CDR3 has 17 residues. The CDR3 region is CAWSRHTASPGHQPQHF. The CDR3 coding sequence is TGTGCCTGGAGTAGGCACACTGCATCCCCAGGGCATCAGCCCCAGCATTTT.

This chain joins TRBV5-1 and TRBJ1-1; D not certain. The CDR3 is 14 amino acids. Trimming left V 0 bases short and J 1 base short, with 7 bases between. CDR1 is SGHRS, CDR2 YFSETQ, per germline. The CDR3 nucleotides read TGCGCCAGCAGCTTGGATGGCAGGAACACTGAAGCTTTCTTT. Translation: CASSLDGRNTEAFF.

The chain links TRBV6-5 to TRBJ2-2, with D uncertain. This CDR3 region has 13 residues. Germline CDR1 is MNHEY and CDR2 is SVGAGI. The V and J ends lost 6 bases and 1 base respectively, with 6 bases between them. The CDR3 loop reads CASRPQNTGELFF. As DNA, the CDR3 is TGTGCCAGCAGACCCCAGAACACCGGGGAGCTGTTTTTT.

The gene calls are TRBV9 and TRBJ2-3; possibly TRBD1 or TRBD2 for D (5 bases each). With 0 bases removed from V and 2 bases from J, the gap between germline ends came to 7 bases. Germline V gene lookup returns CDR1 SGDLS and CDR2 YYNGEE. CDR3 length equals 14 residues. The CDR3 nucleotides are TGTGCCAGCAGCGTAGGAGGGGACACAGATACGCAGTATTTT. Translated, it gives CASSVGGDTDTQYF. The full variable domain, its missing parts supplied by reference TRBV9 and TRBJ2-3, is DSGVTQTPKHLITATGQRVTLRCSPRSGDLSVYWYQQSLDQGLQFLIQYYNGEERAKGNILERFSAQQFPDLHSELNLSSLELGDSALYFCASSVGGDTDTQYFGPGTRLTVL.

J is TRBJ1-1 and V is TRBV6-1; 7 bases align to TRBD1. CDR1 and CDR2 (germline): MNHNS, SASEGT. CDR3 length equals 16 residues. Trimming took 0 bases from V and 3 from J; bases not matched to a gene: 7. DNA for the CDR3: TGTGCCAGCAGTGAAGCGTGGGACAGAGCCGACACTGAAGCTTTCTTT. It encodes CASSEAWDRADTEAFF.

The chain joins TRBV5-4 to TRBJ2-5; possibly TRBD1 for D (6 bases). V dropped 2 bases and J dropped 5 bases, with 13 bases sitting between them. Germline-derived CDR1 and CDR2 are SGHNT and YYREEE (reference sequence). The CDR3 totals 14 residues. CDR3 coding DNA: TGTGCCAGCAGCTTCGGACAGCGGCGGGAGACCCAGTACTTC. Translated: CASSFGQRRETQYF. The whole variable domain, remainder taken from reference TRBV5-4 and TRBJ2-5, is ETGVTQSPTHLIKTRGQQVTLRCSSQSGHNTVSWYQQALGQGPQFIFQYYREEENGRGNFPPRFSGLQFPNYSSELNVNALELDDSALYLCASSFGQRRETQYFGPGTRLLVL.

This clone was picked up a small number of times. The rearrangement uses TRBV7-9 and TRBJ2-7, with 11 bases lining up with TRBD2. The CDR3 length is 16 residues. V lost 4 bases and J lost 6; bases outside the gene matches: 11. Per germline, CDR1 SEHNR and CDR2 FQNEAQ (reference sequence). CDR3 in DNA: TGTGCCAGCAGCTCGGGACTAGCGGAAACCCCTGGCGAGCAGTACTTC. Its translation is CASSSGLAETPGEQYF. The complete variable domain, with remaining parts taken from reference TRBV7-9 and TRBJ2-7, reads DTGVSQNPRHKITKRGQNVTFRCDPISEHNRLYWYRQTLGQGPEFLTYFQNEAQLEKSRLLSDRFSAERPKGSFSTLEIQRTEQGDSAMYLCASSSGLAETPGEQYFGPGTRLTVT.

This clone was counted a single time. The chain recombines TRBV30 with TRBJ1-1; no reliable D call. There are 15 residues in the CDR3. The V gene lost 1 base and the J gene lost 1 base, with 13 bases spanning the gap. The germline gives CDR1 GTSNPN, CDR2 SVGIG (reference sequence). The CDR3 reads CAWSGSRRTNTEAFF. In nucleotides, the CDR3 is TGTGCCTGGAGTGGAAGCCGGCGGACGAACACTGAAGCTTTCTTT. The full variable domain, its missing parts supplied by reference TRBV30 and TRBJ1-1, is SQTIHQWPATLVQPVGSPLSLECTVEGTSNPNLYWYRQAAGRGLQLLFYSVGIGQISSEVPQNLSASRPQDRQFILSSKKLLLSDSGFYLCAWSGSRRTNTEAFFGQGTRLTVV.

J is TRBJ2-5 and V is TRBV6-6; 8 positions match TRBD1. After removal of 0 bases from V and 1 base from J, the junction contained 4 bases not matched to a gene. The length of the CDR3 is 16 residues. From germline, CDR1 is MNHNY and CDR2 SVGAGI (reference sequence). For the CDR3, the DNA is TGTGCCAGCAGTTACTCTAGCCAGGGGGCCCAAGAGACCCAGTACTTC. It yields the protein CASSYSSQGAQETQYF.

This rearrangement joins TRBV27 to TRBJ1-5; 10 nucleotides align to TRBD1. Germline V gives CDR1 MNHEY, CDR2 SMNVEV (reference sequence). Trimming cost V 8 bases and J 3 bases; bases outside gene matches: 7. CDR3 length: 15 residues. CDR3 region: CASGWGTGANQPQHF. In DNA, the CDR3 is TGTGCCAGCGGTTGGGGGACAGGGGCCAATCAGCCCCAGCATTTT.

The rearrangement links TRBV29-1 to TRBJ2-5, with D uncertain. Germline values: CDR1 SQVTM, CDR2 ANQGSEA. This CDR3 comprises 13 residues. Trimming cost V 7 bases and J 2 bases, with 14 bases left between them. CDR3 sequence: CSGASSIQETQYF. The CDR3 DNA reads TGCAGCGGTGCAAGCAGCATACAAGAGACCCAGTACTTC. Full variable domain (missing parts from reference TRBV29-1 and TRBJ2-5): SAVISQKPSRDICQRGTSLTIQCQVDSQVTMMFWYRQQPGQSLTLIATANQGSEATYESGFVIDKFPISRPNLTFSTLTVSNMSPEDSSIYLCSGASSIQETQYFGPGTRLLVL.